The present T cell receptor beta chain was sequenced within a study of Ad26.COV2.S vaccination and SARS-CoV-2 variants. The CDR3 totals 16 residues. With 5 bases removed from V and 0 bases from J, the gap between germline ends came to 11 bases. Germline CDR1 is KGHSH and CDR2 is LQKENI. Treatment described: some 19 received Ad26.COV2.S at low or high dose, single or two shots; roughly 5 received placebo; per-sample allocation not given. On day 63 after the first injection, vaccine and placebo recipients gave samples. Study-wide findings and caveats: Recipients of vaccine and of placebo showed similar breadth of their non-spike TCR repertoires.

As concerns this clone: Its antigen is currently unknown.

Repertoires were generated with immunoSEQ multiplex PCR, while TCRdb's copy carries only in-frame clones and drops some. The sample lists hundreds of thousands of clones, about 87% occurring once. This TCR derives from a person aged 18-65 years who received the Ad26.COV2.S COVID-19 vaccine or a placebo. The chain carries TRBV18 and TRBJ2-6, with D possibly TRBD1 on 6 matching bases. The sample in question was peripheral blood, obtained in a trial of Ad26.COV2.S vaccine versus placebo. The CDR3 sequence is CASSIQGSSGANVLTF. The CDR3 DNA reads TGTGCCAGCTCAATACAGGGTAGCTCTGGGGCCAACGTCCTGACTTTC.